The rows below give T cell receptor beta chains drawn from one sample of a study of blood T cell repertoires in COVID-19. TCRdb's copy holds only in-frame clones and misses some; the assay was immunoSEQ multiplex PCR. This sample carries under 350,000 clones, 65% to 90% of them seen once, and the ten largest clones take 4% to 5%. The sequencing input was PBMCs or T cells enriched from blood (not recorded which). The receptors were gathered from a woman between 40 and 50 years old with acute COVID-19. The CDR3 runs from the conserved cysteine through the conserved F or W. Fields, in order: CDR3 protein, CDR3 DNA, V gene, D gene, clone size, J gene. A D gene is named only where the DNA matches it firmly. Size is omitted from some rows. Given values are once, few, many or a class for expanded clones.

CDR3aa: CSASDPNTQYF
CDR3nt: TGCAGTGCTAGTGACCCAAATACGCAGTATTTT
v_gene: TRBV20-1
d_gene: -
abundance: once
j_gene: TRBJ2-3

CDR3aa: CASSRTGAYGYTF
CDR3nt: TGTGCCAGCAGTAGGACAGGGGCCTATGGCTACACCTTC
v_gene: TRBV28
d_gene: TRBD1
abundance: -
j_gene: TRBJ1-2

CDR3aa: CASSEIPGTYLRVF
CDR3nt: TGTGCCAGCAGTGAGATTCCGGGAACCTATTTGAGGGTCTTC
v_gene: TRBV2
d_gene: -
abundance: -
j_gene: TRBJ2-1

CDR3aa: CAISELGHTTDTQYF
CDR3nt: TGTGCCATCAGCGAGCTGGGACATACCACAGATACGCAGTATTTT
v_gene: TRBV10-3
d_gene: -
abundance: -
j_gene: TRBJ2-3

CDR3aa: CASSGIPENPGTGESPLHF
CDR3nt: TGTGCCAGCAGCGGAATCCCCGAAAACCCCGGGACAGGGGAATCACCCCTCCACTTT
v_gene: TRBV9
d_gene: TRBD1
abundance: -
j_gene: TRBJ1-6

CDR3aa: CSVARENTGELFF
CDR3nt: TGCAGCGTTGCGCGGGAGAACACCGGGGAGCTGTTTTTT
v_gene: TRBV29-1
d_gene: -
abundance: -
j_gene: TRBJ2-2

CDR3aa: CGSQRQGAANEQFF
CDR3nt: TGTGGAAGCCAAAGACAGGGGGCGGCTAATGAGCAGTTCTTC
v_gene: TRBV19
d_gene: TRBD1
abundance: -
j_gene: TRBJ2-1

CDR3aa: CASHGQGNNEQFF
CDR3nt: TGTGCCAGCCACGGACAGGGTAATAATGAGCAGTTCTTC
v_gene: TRBV7-9
d_gene: TRBD1
abundance: -
j_gene: TRBJ2-1

CDR3aa: CASSPAGTGSNTEAFF
CDR3nt: TGTGCCAGCAGCCCAGCCGGGACAGGGTCGAACACTGAAGCTTTCTTT
v_gene: TRBV7-9
d_gene: TRBD1
abundance: -
j_gene: TRBJ1-1

CDR3aa: CASSITSGYTYEQYF
CDR3nt: TGTGCCAGCAGTATAACTAGCGGGTATACCTACGAGCAGTACTTC
v_gene: TRBV28
d_gene: TRBD2
abundance: -
j_gene: TRBJ2-7

CDR3aa: CASSYHRRATNEKLFF
CDR3nt: TGTGCCAGCAGCTACCACCGCAGGGCAACTAATGAAAAACTGTTTTTT
v_gene: TRBV7-9
d_gene: -
abundance: -
j_gene: TRBJ1-4

CDR3aa: CASSETFIGGNNEQFF
CDR3nt: TGTGCCAGCAGTGAAACGTTTATCGGCGGAAACAATGAGCAGTTCTTC
v_gene: TRBV2
d_gene: -
abundance: -
j_gene: TRBJ2-1

CDR3aa: CASSTDRMGTEAFF
CDR3nt: TGTGCCAGCAGTACGGACAGGATGGGGACTGAAGCTTTCTTT
v_gene: TRBV6-5
d_gene: TRBD1
abundance: -
j_gene: TRBJ1-1

CDR3aa: CASLFAGAYEQYF
CDR3nt: TGTGCCAGCCTGTTCGCGGGGGCCTACGAGCAGTACTTC
v_gene: TRBV6-5
d_gene: TRBD2
abundance: -
j_gene: TRBJ2-7

CDR3aa: CASSSTLPNTEAFF
CDR3nt: TGTGCCAGCAGTTCGACACTTCCGAACACTGAAGCTTTCTTT
v_gene: TRBV27
d_gene: -
abundance: many
j_gene: TRBJ1-1

CDR3aa: CASSKRAGTSVGEQFF
CDR3nt: TGTGCCAGCAGCAAAAGGGCCGGGACTAGCGTGGGTGAGCAGTTCTTC
v_gene: TRBV21-1
d_gene: -
abundance: -
j_gene: TRBJ2-1

CDR3aa: CASSPTQGNNQPQHF
CDR3nt: TGTGCCAGCAGTCCGACGCAGGGCAACAATCAGCCCCAGCATTTT
v_gene: TRBV6-5
d_gene: -
abundance: -
j_gene: TRBJ1-5

CDR3aa: CASSYPINLISSYNEQFF
CDR3nt: TGTGCCAGCAGTTACCCCATTAATCTGATCAGCTCCTACAATGAGCAGTTCTTC
v_gene: TRBV6-2/TRBV6-3
d_gene: -
abundance: -
j_gene: TRBJ2-1

CDR3aa: CASKRAGGGETQYF
CDR3nt: TGTGCCAGCAAGAGGGCGGGAGGGGGAGAGACCCAGTACTTC
v_gene: TRBV6-5
d_gene: TRBD2
abundance: -
j_gene: TRBJ2-5

CDR3aa: CASSLVGRGRGEKLFF
CDR3nt: TGTGCCAGCAGCTTGGTTGGGAGGGGCCGCGGGGAAAAACTGTTTTTT
v_gene: TRBV7-2
d_gene: -
abundance: -
j_gene: TRBJ1-4

CDR3aa: CASSPSRSGVTLLTQYF
CDR3nt: TGTGCCAGCTCACCAAGTCGGTCCGGGGTCACCCTTCTGACCCAGTACTTC
v_gene: TRBV18
d_gene: -
abundance: few
j_gene: TRBJ2-5

CDR3aa: CASSLGRRDNEQFF
CDR3nt: TGTGCCAGCAGCTTGGGAAGACGGGACAATGAGCAGTTCTTC
v_gene: TRBV5-4
d_gene: -
abundance: -
j_gene: TRBJ2-1

CDR3aa: CSVSDRPEKLFF
CDR3nt: TGCAGCGTTTCGGACAGGCCAGAAAAACTGTTTTTT
v_gene: TRBV29-1
d_gene: TRBD1
abundance: -
j_gene: TRBJ1-4

CDR3aa: CASSYRGEGLKAFF
CDR3nt: TGTGCCAGCAGTTACCGTGGAGAGGGTTTAAAGGCTTTCTTT
v_gene: TRBV6-5
d_gene: -
abundance: -
j_gene: TRBJ1-1

CDR3aa: CASSQDRTGGYNSPLHF
CDR3nt: TGCGCCAGCAGCCAAGATAGGACAGGGGGCTACAATTCACCCCTCCACTTT
v_gene: TRBV4-3
d_gene: TRBD1
abundance: -
j_gene: TRBJ1-6

CDR3aa: CASSLPGTGGRETQYF
CDR3nt: TGCGCCAGCAGCTTGCCCGGGACAGGGGGTCGGGAGACCCAGTACTTC
v_gene: TRBV5-1
d_gene: TRBD1
abundance: -
j_gene: TRBJ2-5